These 2 T cell receptor beta chains came from one sample sequenced in a study of neurological immune-mediated disorders. Time point meaning: longitudinal time-point 3. Each CDR3 protein is one row after TCRdb ran MiXCR on the 5' RACE reads. This table has 93,000 or so distinct CDR3 sequences, roughly 10% appearing once. The source material was PBMCs. The receptors originated from a female donor with HTLV-1-associated myelopathy (HAM/TSP).

This clonotype has at least ten counts. J is TRBJ2-2 and V is TRBV27; D unresolved. Trimming pared 5 bases from V and 6 bases from J, leaving 10 bases between. CDR1 and CDR2 from the germline V gene are MNHEY and SMNVEV (reference sequence). The CDR3 sequence is 13 residues long. The CDR3 loop is CASSVRKAGELFF. The CDR3 DNA is TGTGCCAGCAGTGTTAGGAAGGCCGGGGAGCTGTTTTTT.

This clonotype was detected many times. The V gene is TRBV4-1, the J gene TRBJ2-2; 7 bases align to TRBD2. This CDR3 spans 14 amino acids. Germline V gene data show CDR1 as MGHRA and CDR2 as YSYEKL. Trimming took 1 base from V and 6 from J; bases not matched to a gene: 2. CDR3 sequence reads: CASSQAGGSGELFF. DNA of the CDR3: TGCGCCAGCAGCCAAGCGGGGGGTTCCGGGGAGCTGTTTTTT.